A single sample is the source of the 9 T cell receptor beta chains below, sequenced in a study of shared clonotypes between healthy human individuals. The protocol was immunoSEQ multiplex PCR, while the TCRdb copy is restricted to in-frame clones and leaves out a portion. The sample holds fewer than 700,000 clones, 85% to 95% seen once. Naive CD8 cells lacked CD45RO and underwent positive selection for CCR7, leaving out terminally differentiated effector memory CD45RA+ cells. What was sequenced was naive CD8+ T cells sorted from blood. These receptors were collected from a woman aged 25 to 45 in good health.

V and J are TRBV12-2 and TRBJ2-7; TRBD2 was called by the table and not checked on the DNA. TRBV12-2 is a listed pseudogene. The CDR3 contains 15 residues. The CDR3 loop is CASRPAGAGGCEQYF. DNA for the CDR3: TGTGCAAGTCGCCCAGCTGGGGCGGGAGGATGCGAGCAGTACTTC.

This chain connects TRBV2 to TRBJ1-1; 8 bases agree with TRBD1. Germline V gene lookup returns CDR1 SNHLY and CDR2 FYNNEI. The CDR3 has 15 amino acids. The trim removed 7 bases at V and 10 bases at J, leaving 17 bases unmatched. The CDR3 is CASTFTGTGHSGAFF. The CDR3 nucleotides read TGTGCCAGCACCTTTACCGGGACAGGACACAGCGGAGCTTTCTTT.

The J gene is TRBJ2-5, the V gene TRBV19, with 7 bases aligning to TRBD2. Germline V lookup: CDR1 LNHDA, CDR2 SQIVND (reference sequence). The CDR3 is 16 residues long. Unmatched junction bases numbered 12, after V lost 6 bases and J lost 2 bases. In DNA form, the CDR3 reads TGTGCCAGTAGCTTCCTCCGAACTAGCGTTCAAGAGACCCAGTACTTC. This codes for CASSFLRTSVQETQYF.

The chain recombines TRBV7-9 with TRBJ2-2, with D uncertain. The CDR3 covers 14 residues. Per germline, CDR1 SEHNR and CDR2 FQNEAQ (reference sequence). Trimming left V 2 bases short and J 4 bases short, with 8 bases between. The CDR3 here is CASSLKLITGELFF. The CDR3 DNA follows: TGTGCCAGCAGCTTAAAACTTATCACCGGGGAGCTGTTTTTT.

Here the CDR3 reads CASSTGAGELFF. DNA of the CDR3: TGTGCCAGCAGTACAGGGGCCGGGGAGCTGTTTTTT. The V gene is TRBV5-5, the J gene TRBJ2-2; the match to TRBD1 covers 7 bases. The germline CDR1 and CDR2 sequences are SGHKS and YYEKEE (reference sequence). This CDR3 comprises 12 residues. V dropped 5 bases and J dropped 6; count of bases not matched to a gene: 1.

This chain links TRBV19 with TRBJ2-1; a possible D gene is TRBD2 (5 bases). The V gene lost 4 bases and the J gene lost 6 bases, with 22 bases spanning the gap. CDR1 LNHDA and CDR2 SQIVND come from the germline V gene (reference sequence). The CDR3 spans 17 residues. In DNA form, the CDR3 reads TGTGCCAGTAGTACCCCCCCCTTATGGGGAGTGAGCAATGAGCAGTTCTTC. Its translation: CASSTPPLWGVSNEQFF.

This sequence joins TRBV19 and TRBJ2-1; D gene uncertain. Germline V gene lookup returns CDR1 LNHDA and CDR2 SQIVND (reference sequence). CDR3 size: 15 residues. V gave up 7 bases and J gave up 4 bases, with 17 bases separating them. The CDR3 reads CASTATQTIYNEQFF. CDR3 bases: TGTGCCAGTACCGCAACACAAACTATATACAATGAGCAGTTCTTC.

The rearrangement links TRBV7-9 to TRBJ2-1; TRBD2 matches 9 bases. CDR3 length: 16 residues. V lost 5 bases and J lost 6; bases outside the gene matches: 11. CDR1 is SEHNR, CDR2 FQNEAQ, per germline (reference sequence). The CDR3 region has the DNA TGTGCCAGCAGCACCCCGACTAGCGGTCCGGCCAATGAGCAGTTCTTC. As protein: CASSTPTSGPANEQFF. The full variable domain, with the rest looked up from reference TRBV7-9 and TRBJ2-1, is DTGVSQNPRHKITKRGQNVTFRCDPISEHNRLYWYRQTLGQGPEFLTYFQNEAQLEKSRLLSDRFSAERPKGSFSTLEIQRTEQGDSAMYLCASSTPTSGPANEQFFGPGTRLTVL.

The chain joins TRBV19 to TRBJ2-7; weak D call: TRBD2 (5 bases). V lost 5 bases, J lost 0 bases, and 14 bases lay in between. CDR1 LNHDA and CDR2 SQIVND come from the germline V gene (reference sequence). The CDR3 is 15 residues long. The CDR3 nucleotides read TGTGCCAGTAGTGTATACAGTGGGAGCTCCTACGAGCAGTACTTC. This codes for CASSVYSGSSYEQYF.